This T cell receptor (beta chain) was observed in a study of cytomegalovirus exposure and HLA in healthy donors. For this clone: Its antigen remains unidentified.

Profiling relied on immunoSEQ multiplex PCR, and the TCRdb table lists in-frame clones only, not all of them. The sample has more than 300,000 clones; 80% to 90% are singletons. General study points: It was approximately 150 TCR beta chains that were listed as cytomegalovirus-associated. In vitro, a few CMV-associated chains proved specific for CMV antigens. In a later analysis, first-cohort TCR clusters were found to tend to co-occur in the approximately 120 validation repertoires.

Separation from the roughly 690-subject first cohort characterized the roughly 130-subject validation cohort, to which the donors belonged. This CDR3 contains 13 residues. Germline CDR1 and CDR2: MNHEY and SVGAGI. Trimming pared 7 bases from V and 1 base from J, leaving 10 bases between. Source material: PBMCs. This sequence joins TRBV6-5 and TRBJ1-1, with D hard to call. This TCR was sampled from a woman aged 18-35 years in good health and CMV-seronegative. CDR3 in DNA: TGTGCCAGCACCCCGGCGGAGAACACTGAAGCTTTCTTT. It is translated as CASTPAENTEAFF.